This entry lists 32 T cell receptor beta chains sequenced from one sample in a study of T cells in women clearing cervical HPV infection. Generated by immunoSEQ multiplex PCR, the TCRdb table keeps only in-frame clones and is missing some. The sample table includes about 46,000 clones. Sequenced: blood buffy coat. The receptors stem from a woman between 18 and 70 years old with a cervical HPV16 infection that either progressed to CIN3+ or cleared (not recorded which).

Concerning this clone itself: The read stops 3 residues short of the end of the CDR3; the missing end is completed from the germline J gene. The chain employs TRBV10-3 and TRBJ2-1, with D possibly being TRBD1 (6 bases). This CDR3 region has 16 residues. Looked up from germline, CDR1 is ENHRY and CDR2 is SYGVKD. The V and J ends lost 0 bases and 8 bases respectively, with 17 bases between them. The covered CDR3 bases are TGTGCCATCAGTGAGTCTTATGAGGGGGTAAGCTATGAG. Its translation: CAISESYEGVSYE. The full CDR3 reads CAISESYEGVSYEQFF.

The CDR3 spells CASSLDIRGIYEQYF. The covered CDR3 bases are TGTGCCAGCAGCTTAGATATCAGGGGGATCTACGAG. V is TRBV11-2 and J is TRBJ2-7, with 7 nucleotides matching TRBD1. From the germline J gene comes the end of the CDR3, since the read stops 3 residues before it. V trimming: 0 bases; J trimming: 3 bases; junction bases outside the gene matches: 5. The germline V gene has CDR1 SGHAT and CDR2 FQNNGV. This CDR3 comprises 15 residues.

The CDR3 protein is CATSWEGVNTGELFF. The covered CDR3 bases are TGTGCCACCAGCTGGGAGGGGGTGAACACCGGGGAG. This sequence joins TRBV15 and TRBJ2-2; weak D call: TRBD2 (7 bases). The read comes to an end 3 residues before the CDR3 does, leaving the germline J gene to fill in the end. The V end lost 5 bases, the J end lost 1 base, and 11 bases lay between the germline ends. The CDR3 is 15 residues long. CDR1 and CDR2 from the germline V gene are LNHNV and YYDKDF (reference sequence).

In regard to this clone: The observed sequence ends 3 residues before the CDR3 terminus, with the missing tail filled in from the germline J gene. V usage is TRBV2 and J usage is TRBJ2-5; 8 bases line up with TRBD2. The CDR3 totals 16 residues. Losses at the gene ends were 5 bases for V and 0 bases for J; bases not matched to a gene: 8. Germline values: CDR1 SNHLY, CDR2 FYNNEI. The sequenced CDR3 bases are TGTGCCAGCAGTTATACTAGCGGAGGGTACCAAGAGACC. Amino acids: CASSYTSGGYQET. The entire CDR3 protein is CASSYTSGGYQETQYF.

Details on this clone: Germline and junction disagree at one end, which may indicate a read error. The CDR3 extends 3 residues past the end of the read, so its final part is completed from the germline J gene. The chain carries TRBV2 and TRBJ1-2; D not certain. The germline V gene has CDR1 SNHLY and CDR2 FYNNEI. This CDR3 region has 12 residues. CDR3 protein: CTSNPANYGYTF. Partial CDR3 DNA: TGTACCAGCAATCCAGCTAACTATGGC.

Details on this clone: The sequenced fragment ends 3 residues before the CDR3 boundary, so the rest is inferred from the germline J gene. The V and J genes are TRBV7-3 and TRBJ2-1; TRBD2 aligns across 10 bases. V gave up 4 bases and J gave up 8 bases; unmatched junction bases: 5. From germline, CDR1 is SGHTA and CDR2 FQGTGA. The CDR3 is 14 amino acids. The CDR3 sequence: CASSWRSGRDEQFF. CDR3 DNA, as far as it was read: TGTGCCAGCAGCTGGCGAAGCGGGAGGGATGAG.

Worth noting for this clone: The read halts 3 residues ahead of the CDR3 end, with the missing end drawn from the germline J gene. The chain employs TRBV20-1 and TRBJ2-3; 13 nucleotides align to TRBD2. Germline values: CDR1 DFQATT, CDR2 SNEGSKA (reference sequence). After removal of 7 bases from V and 0 bases from J, the junction contained 7 bases not matched to a gene. CDR3 length equals 16 residues. The CDR3 DNA, read in part, is TGCAGTGTCGGACTAGCGGGAGACATTAGCACAGATACG. It yields the protein CSVGLAGDISTDT. The whole CDR3 is CSVGLAGDISTDTQYF.

Worth noting for this clone: The DNA ends 3 residues before the CDR3 does, and the rest of the CDR3 is filled in from the germline J gene. This chain uses TRBV7-8 with TRBJ1-1; 7 nucleotides align to TRBD1. Germline values: CDR1 SGHVS, CDR2 FQNEAQ. CDR3 length equals 13 residues. Trimming took 6 bases from V and 6 from J; bases not matched to a gene: 7. The part of the CDR3 DNA that was read is TGTGCCAGCAGTCCCGGACAGGCGGCTGAA. Residues: CASSPGQAAE. The CDR3 in full is CASSPGQAAEAFF.

A word on this clone: Read data end 3 residues before the CDR3 end; the end is taken from the germline J gene. The V and J genes are TRBV29-1 and TRBJ1-2; 8 nucleotides match TRBD1. Trimming removed 4 bases from V and 4 bases from J; junction bases left unmatched: 2. CDR1 is SQVTM, CDR2 ANQGSEA, per germline. This CDR3 is built from 12 residues. CDR3 residues: CSVGTGGYGYTF. The DNA read from the CDR3 is TGCAGCGTTGGAACAGGGGGCTATGGC.

On this clone itself: The read ends 3 residues early relative to the CDR3; the germline J gene fills the gap. The chain employs TRBV7-3 and TRBJ2-3; TRBD1 is a possible D gene (5 bases). The germline CDR1 and CDR2 sequences are SGHTA and FQGTGA. The CDR3 runs 16 residues. The V gene lost 7 bases and the J gene lost 4 bases, with 21 bases spanning the gap. Incomplete CDR3 DNA: TGTGCCAGCAAATACTTAGTAGGGGTTCCGTCAGATACG. The encoded protein is CASKYLVGVPSDT. In full, the CDR3 is CASKYLVGVPSDTQYF. Looking up the rest from reference TRBV7-3 and TRBJ2-3 gives the full variable domain: GAGVSQTPSNKVTEKGKYVELRCDPISGHTALYWYRQSLGQGPEFLIYFQGTGAADDSGLPNDRFFAVRPEGSVSTLKIQRTERGDSAVYLCASKYLVGVPSDTQYFGPGTRLTVL.

Of note for this clone: The read finishes 3 residues shy of the CDR3 end, and the germline J gene is used to complete it. This chain joins TRBV2 and TRBJ2-1; possibly TRBD2 for D (7 bases). V lost 5 bases and J lost 5, with 13 bases in between. Germline CDR1 and CDR2: SNHLY and FYNNEI. The CDR3 consists of 14 residues. The covered CDR3 bases are TGTGCCAGCAGTTCTAGGGGGGGGGACAATGAG. Its translation: CASSSRGGDNE. Given in full, the CDR3 is CASSSRGGDNEQFF.

Its frequency marks this clone as medium-sized. Sequencing ends 3 residues short of the CDR3 end; the germline J gene provides the rest. The chain combines TRBV9 with TRBJ2-7, with D possibly being TRBD2 (6 bases). CDR3 length: 15 residues. Germline loops: CDR1 SGDLS, CDR2 YYNGEE. V lost 0 bases, J lost 0 bases, and 10 bases lay in between. CDR3 region: CASSVGAGHSYEQYF. CDR3 DNA (partial): TGTGCCAGCAGCGTAGGGGCGGGGCACTCCTACGAG.

Remarks on this clone: Read coverage stops 3 residues before the CDR3 terminus; the germline J gene supplies the remainder. The V gene is TRBV7-2, the J gene TRBJ2-5; 7 nucleotides match TRBD1. The trim removed 5 bases at V and 4 bases at J, leaving 7 bases unmatched. The V gene's germline CDR1 is SGHTA and CDR2 FQGNSA. The CDR3 extends over 14 amino acids. The CDR3 here is CASSAPPGGETQYF. The part of the CDR3 DNA that was read is TGTGCCAGCAGCGCCCCGCCAGGGGGAGAGACC.

As for this clone: The read ends 3 residues before the CDR3 terminus; that terminus is restored from the germline J gene. The rearrangement joins TRBV7-9 to TRBJ1-1; tentatively, D is TRBD1 (5 bases). The CDR3 has 15 residues. V dropped 0 bases and J dropped 1 base, with 9 bases sitting between them. Germline V gene data show CDR1 as SEHNR and CDR2 as FQNEAQ (reference sequence). This CDR3 reads CASSLAGLSNTEAFF. The covered CDR3 bases are TGTGCCAGCAGCTTAGCGGGACTGTCGAACACTGAA.

Comment on this clone: The CDR3 goes on 3 residues after the read ends, and that part is filled in from the germline J gene. The genes are TRBV5-1 and TRBJ2-7; 7 positions match TRBD2. Germline lookup yields CDR1 SGHRS and CDR2 YFSETQ. CDR3 length equals 15 residues. The V and J ends lost 4 bases and 0 bases, in that order; junction bases with no gene match: 7. CDR3 amino acids: CASSPEGGGSYEQYF. CDR3 DNA, as far as it was read: TGCGCCAGCAGCCCCGAGGGCGGGGGCTCCTACGAG.

As concerns this clone: The sequenced fragment ends 3 residues before the CDR3 boundary, so the rest is inferred from the germline J gene. This chain connects TRBV12-5 to TRBJ2-1, with 10 bases lining up with TRBD2. V was clipped by 0 bases and J by 6 bases; unmatched bases: 5. CDR3 size: 16 residues. Germline V gives CDR1 LGHNT, CDR2 FRNRAP. CDR3 protein: CASGLVAGGIPNEQFF. CDR3 bases read: TGTGCTAGTGGTTTGGTAGCGGGAGGGATACCCAATGAG.

To note about this clone: Read coverage stops 3 residues before the CDR3 terminus; the germline J gene supplies the remainder. This rearrangement joins TRBV20-1 to TRBJ1-4; perhaps TRBD1 as D (6 bases). The CDR3 is made up of 13 amino acids. The germline V gene encodes CDR1 DFQATT and CDR2 SNEGSKA (reference sequence). V gave up 3 bases and J gave up 7 bases, with 12 bases separating them. CDR3 sequence reads: CSASGGRSEKLFF. The CDR3 DNA, read in part, is TGCAGTGCTAGCGGGGGGCGCAGTGAAAAA.

About this clone itself: The CDR3 end is not reached by the read, which stops 3 residues before it; the germline J gene fills it in. V usage is TRBV5-1 and J usage is TRBJ1-6, with TRBD1 matching 7 bases. Germline V gene data show CDR1 as SGHRS and CDR2 as YFSETQ. J lost 10 bases, V lost 0 bases, and 7 bases had no gene match. The CDR3 totals 15 residues. The CDR3 bases that were read are TGCGCCAGCAGCTTGGCGGGAGGGGGCTACTCACCC. Its protein product is CASSLAGGGYSP. The CDR3 reads in full as CASSLAGGGYSPLHF. Based on the CDR3 plus reference TRBV5-1 and TRBJ1-6, the full variable domain is KAGVTQTPRYLIKTRGQQVTLSCSPISGHRSVSWYQQTPGQGLQFLFEYFSETQRNKGNFPGRFSGRQFSNSRSEMNVSTLELGDSALYLCASSLAGGGYSPLHFGNGTRLTVT.

On this clone: The CDR3 extends 3 residues past the end of the read, so its final part is completed from the germline J gene. The chain is built from TRBV10-3 and TRBJ2-1, with 9 nucleotides matching TRBD1. The CDR3 runs 14 residues. CDR1 and CDR2 (germline): ENHRY, SYGVKD. After removal of 4 bases from V and 7 bases from J, the junction contained 5 bases not matched to a gene. Partial CDR3 DNA: TGTGCCATCAGTGTTGGGACAGGGCCAAATGAG. Its protein product is CAISVGTGPNE. The full CDR3 protein reads CAISVGTGPNEQFF.

Notes on this clone: The read stops 3 residues short of the end of the CDR3; the missing end is completed from the germline J gene. The V gene is TRBV7-2, the J gene TRBJ1-4; TRBD1 agrees at 7 bases. CDR3 size: 14 residues. After removal of 5 bases from V and 5 bases from J, the junction contained 5 bases not matched to a gene. Looked up from germline, CDR1 is SGHTA and CDR2 is FQGNSA. CDR3 DNA (partial): TGTGCCAGCAGCCGGAGGGGGCTAAATGAAAAA. Its protein is CASSRRGLNEK. The full CDR3 protein reads CASSRRGLNEKLFF.

CDR3 bases read: TGTGCCAGCAGCCAACGGACACTCGTCTACGAG. This gives the protein CASSQRTLVYE. The entire CDR3 is CASSQRTLVYEQYF. The chain links TRBV14 to TRBJ2-7; a weak D match, TRBD1 (5 bases). The sequenced fragment ends 3 residues before the CDR3 boundary, so the rest is inferred from the germline J gene. The CDR3 totals 14 residues. Looked up from germline, CDR1 is SGHDN and CDR2 is FVKESK. V was trimmed by 2 bases and J by 3 bases, leaving 11 bases between them.

About this clone: An end of the junction does not agree with germline; a read error may underlie this. With the read ending 3 residues before the CDR3 end, the germline J gene is used to fill in that end. This chain links TRBV11-1 with TRBJ1-3, with 8 positions matching TRBD1. CDR1 is SGHAT and CDR2 is FQDESV in the germline V gene (reference sequence). This CDR3 spans 15 amino acids. CDR3 DNA (partial): TGTGCCAGCAGCCTACAGGACAGGGCTGGAAACACG. Protein product: CASSLQDRAGNT. From start to end, the CDR3 is CASSLQDRAGNTIYF.

Remarks on this clone: The read finishes 3 residues shy of the CDR3 end, and the germline J gene is used to complete it. V is TRBV19 and J is TRBJ2-2, with a weak D call TRBD1 (7 bases). The CDR3 loop spans 20 amino acids. CDR1 is LNHDA, CDR2 SQIVND, per germline (reference sequence). The CDR3 here is CASSPIPYSSAGQKGSPLFF. Partial CDR3 DNA: TGTGCCAGTAGCCCTATCCCCTATAGCTCGGCGGGACAGAAGGGGTCACCG.

On this clone: One end of the junction is discordant with germline, which a read error may explain. The CDR3 end is not reached by the read, which stops 3 residues before it; the germline J gene fills it in. This sample includes further DNA sequences coding for the same CDR3. The rearrangement links TRBV7-9 to TRBJ1-3; D not certain. The CDR3 runs to 14 residues. CDR1 and CDR2 from the germline V gene are SEHNR and FQNEAQ (reference sequence). CDR3 DNA (partial): TGTGCCAGCAGCGCCGTAGCAGCCGGAAACACA. It codes for CASSAVAAGNT. The full CDR3 reads CASSAVAAGNTIYF.

Points on this clone: The sequenced fragment ends 3 residues before the CDR3 boundary, so the rest is inferred from the germline J gene. The chain is built from TRBV7-8 and TRBJ2-3, with a weak D call TRBD1 (6 bases). This CDR3 has 14 amino acids. Germline loops: CDR1 SGHVS, CDR2 FQNEAQ. CDR3 bases read: TGTGCCAGCAGCCGGACAGAATTCCAAGAGACG. Translated, it gives CASSRTEFQET. The entire CDR3 protein is CASSRTEFQETQYF.

The CDR3 loop is CAWGTGASTEAFF. CDR3 DNA, as far as it was read: TGTGCCTGGGGTACAGGGGCAAGCACTGAA. V usage is TRBV30 and J usage is TRBJ1-1; 7 bases align to TRBD1. The DNA ends 3 residues before the CDR3 does, and the rest of the CDR3 is filled in from the germline J gene. The V and J ends lost 5 bases and 4 bases, in that order; junction bases with no gene match: 7. Germline CDR1 reads GTSNPN; CDR2 reads SVGIG (reference sequence). The CDR3 spans 13 residues.

Notes on this clone: The read falls 3 residues short of the CDR3 end, and the missing part is taken from the germline J gene. The V call is TRBV4-1, the J call TRBJ1-1; no clear D gene. This CDR3 spans 14 amino acids. V gave up 1 base and J gave up 1 base, with 7 bases separating them. The V gene's germline CDR1 is MGHRA and CDR2 YSYEKL. Incomplete CDR3 DNA: TGCGCCAGCAGCCAAGTCCAGAGGAACACTGAA. Protein sequence: CASSQVQRNTE. The full CDR3 protein is CASSQVQRNTEAFF.

Comment on this clone: Read sequence stops 3 residues before the CDR3 end, and the germline J gene provides the missing end. The chain is built from TRBV5-6 and TRBJ1-5; 8 nucleotides align to TRBD1. CDR3 length equals 14 residues. Germline V lookup: CDR1 SGHDT, CDR2 YYEEEE. Unmatched junction bases numbered 7, after V lost 4 bases and J lost 7 bases. Partial CDR3 DNA: TGTGCCAGCAGCCAAGGACAGGGCATGCAGCCC. This codes for CASSQGQGMQP. The whole CDR3 sequence reads CASSQGQGMQPQHF.

About this clone: The CDR3 goes on 3 residues after the read ends, and that part is filled in from the germline J gene. The gene calls are TRBV7-8 and TRBJ1-4; a weak D match, TRBD1 (5 bases). The CDR3 covers 18 residues. Germline-derived CDR1 and CDR2 are SGHVS and FQNEAQ. The CDR3 reads CASRTGTSGSAGANVLFF. The CDR3 DNA, read in part, is TGTGCCAGCAGAACCGGGACTAGCGGGAGCGCTGGGGCCAACGTA.

With respect to this clone: The read ends 3 residues before the CDR3 terminus; that terminus is restored from the germline J gene. The rearrangement uses TRBV20-1 and TRBJ2-7, with 12 bases that match TRBD2. V shed 3 bases and J 5 bases; nucleotides not matched to a gene: 5. The germline gives CDR1 DFQATT, CDR2 SNEGSKA (reference sequence). The CDR3 contains 14 residues. The covered CDR3 bases are TGCAGTGCTAGCCTAGCGGGAGGGCTCCACGAG. Its protein is CSASLAGGLHE. The complete CDR3 reads CSASLAGGLHEQYF.

A word on this clone: The read terminates 3 residues before the CDR3 end, so the remaining end is supplied by the germline J gene. This chain uses TRBV5-1 with TRBJ2-6; weak D call: TRBD1 (5 bases). From germline, CDR1 is SGHRS and CDR2 YFSETQ. The V end was cut by 0 bases, the J end by 0 bases, with 7 bases between. CDR3 length: 16 amino acids. The DNA read from the CDR3 is TGCGCCAGCAGCTTGGGACAGTCCTCTGGGGCCAACGTC. This sequence encodes CASSLGQSSGANV. In full, the CDR3 is CASSLGQSSGANVLTF.

Note on this clone: The CDR3 is cut off 3 residues early in the read; its end comes from the germline J gene. The chain has TRBV19 and TRBJ2-6; 11 nucleotides agree with TRBD1. Germline assignment: CDR1 LNHDA and CDR2 SQIVND (reference sequence). The CDR3 has 17 residues. V was clipped by 9 bases and J by 0 bases; unmatched bases: 7. CDR3 DNA (partial): TGTGCCAGCCACACCGGGACAGGGGGCTCTGGGGCCAACGTC. It encodes CASHTGTGGSGANV. The entire CDR3 protein reads CASHTGTGGSGANVLTF.